The 3 T cell receptor beta chains below come from one sample, sequenced in a study of blood T cell repertoires in COVID-19. Profiling relied on immunoSEQ multiplex PCR, and the TCRdb table lists in-frame clones only, not all of them. This table holds around 300,000 clones, roughly 89% found once. Sequencing input: PBMCs or T cells enriched from blood (not recorded which). Receptors were obtained from a woman under 40 who had recovered from COVID-19.

The CDR3 here is CASSPPGLAGGGGADTQYF. The CDR3 nucleotides are TGTGCCAGCTCACCACCCGGTCTAGCGGGAGGTGGGGGGGCAGATACGCAGTATTTT. The chain links TRBV18 to TRBJ2-3; 11 positions agree with TRBD2. Germline V gene sequence: CDR1 KGHSH, CDR2 LQKENI. The V gene end was trimmed by 0 bases and the J gene end by 4 bases; junction bases not matched to a gene: 12. CDR3 size: 19 residues.

A few counts support this clone. The rearrangement links TRBV15 to TRBJ2-3; D perhaps matches TRBD1 (6 bases). This CDR3 contains 16 residues. Looked up from germline, CDR1 is LNHNV and CDR2 is YYDKDF (reference sequence). The V end lost 0 bases, the J end lost 6 bases, and 16 bases lay between the germline ends. The CDR3: CATSRDQQGMGDTQYF. CDR3 DNA: TGTGCCACCAGCAGAGATCAACAGGGTATGGGGGATACGCAGTATTTT.

The V call is TRBV6-5, the J call TRBJ1-1; D remains unclear. The ends were cut back, 4 bases at V and 3 bases at J, with 12 bases in the middle. Germline CDR1 is MNHEY and CDR2 is SVGAGI. The CDR3 is 14 residues long. As DNA, the CDR3 is TGTGCCAGCAGTTGGACGGCGGGTGACACTGAAGCTTTCTTT. Amino acids: CASSWTAGDTEAFF.